This TCR beta chain stems from a study of post-analysis software for immune sequencing data. Points from the study as a whole: In multiple sclerosis, normalized Chao1 diversity was significantly below that of controls. Strong same-batch co-clustering of samples appeared with F measure clustering. There were roughly five TRBV segments more frequent in patients than controls, and TRBV5-6, TRBV5-1 and TRBV20-1 were among them.

On this clonotype itself: Its specificity is not known.

Prepared libraries of TCR beta cDNA carried unique molecular identifiers. Input populations of roughly 0.95 to 10 million T cells gave rise to some 500,000 cDNA molecules. TCRdb independently ran MiXCR on the PCR reads; one entry per CDR3 protein. This sample has under 650,000 distinct CDR3 sequences; around 47% occur once, and the top ten carry roughly 1.7%. The CDR3 runs to 14 residues. Germline V gives CDR1 LGHNA, CDR2 YNFKEQ. Trimming stripped 3 bases from V and 4 bases from J, with 12 bases between. Material for sequencing was blood. The V call is TRBV4-2, the J call TRBJ1-1, with D possibly being TRBD1 (5 bases). This receptor was taken from a girl between 10 and 17 years old with multiple sclerosis. For the CDR3, the DNA is TGTGCCAGCAGCCATGGCAGGGTGGCCACTGAAGCTTTCTTT. Translating gives CASSHGRVATEAFF.